The next 32 T cell receptor beta chains were all read from a single sample in a study of T cells in women clearing cervical HPV infection. Generated by immunoSEQ multiplex PCR, the TCRdb table keeps only in-frame clones and is missing some. The repertoire table contains under 45,000 clones. Sequencing was performed on blood buffy coat. The source is a woman between 18 and 70 years old with a cervical HPV16 infection that either progressed to CIN3+ or cleared (not recorded which).

A remark on this clone: The read halts 3 residues ahead of the CDR3 end, with the missing end drawn from the germline J gene. The J gene is TRBJ2-4, the V gene TRBV19, with 8 positions matching TRBD1. J was trimmed by 7 bases and V by 5 bases; bases with no gene match: 7. CDR1 and CDR2 from the germline V gene are LNHDA and SQIVND (reference sequence). The CDR3 spans 14 residues. CDR3 DNA (partial): TGTGCCAGTAGTGAGGCAGGGGGCTTGAACATT. Amino acid sequence: CASSEAGGLNI. In full, the CDR3 reads CASSEAGGLNIQYF.

This CDR3 is CASTWTGHGRSGANVLTF. The CDR3 bases that were read are TGTGCCAGTACCTGGACAGGCCACGGTCGCTCTGGGGCCAACGTC. The V gene is TRBV19, the J gene TRBJ2-6, with 7 positions matching TRBD1. Read coverage stops 3 residues before the CDR3 terminus; the germline J gene supplies the remainder. The CDR3 has 18 amino acids. After removal of 7 bases from V and 0 bases from J, the junction contained 12 bases not matched to a gene. Germline CDR1 and CDR2: LNHDA and SQIVND (reference sequence). Filled out from reference TRBV19 and TRBJ2-6, the complete variable domain reads DGGITQSPKYLFRKEGQNVTLSCEQNLNHDAMYWYRQDPGQGLRLIYYSQIVNDFQKGDIAEGYSVSREKKESFPLTVTSAQKNPTAFYLCASTWTGHGRSGANVLTFGAGSRLTVL.

Points on this clone: The read terminates 3 residues before the CDR3 end, so the remaining end is supplied by the germline J gene. The chain is built from TRBV20-1 and TRBJ2-7; 9 positions match TRBD2. V lost 1 base to trimming and J lost 0 bases; unmatched junction nucleotides: 4. Germline assignment: CDR1 DFQATT and CDR2 SNEGSKA (reference sequence). CDR3 length equals 15 residues. The CDR3 here is CSARAVSGGSYEQYF. The CDR3 DNA, read in part, is TGCAGTGCTAGAGCCGTTAGCGGGGGCTCCTACGAG.

Comments on this clone: Read data end 3 residues before the CDR3 end; the end is taken from the germline J gene. The V gene is TRBV11-3, the J gene TRBJ1-1; 10 nucleotides match TRBD1. There are 15 residues in the CDR3. Germline lookup yields CDR1 SGHNT and CDR2 YENEEA. Incomplete CDR3 DNA: TGTGCCAGCAGAATTACGGGTGACAGGGGGCTAGAA. Amino acid sequence: CASRITGDRGLE. In full, the CDR3 reads CASRITGDRGLEAFF.

Comments on this clone: The read terminates 3 residues ahead of where the CDR3 ends, so the germline J gene completes it. The chain couples TRBV29-1 to TRBJ2-7, with D possibly TRBD2 on 5 matching bases. The CDR3 extends over 12 amino acids. Germline lookup yields CDR1 SQVTM and CDR2 ANQGSEA. Trimming removed 7 bases at V and 0 bases at J, with 10 bases between. CDR3 DNA (partial): TGCAGCGCGACTACTAGCTCCTACGAG. It encodes CSATTSSYE. The whole CDR3 protein is CSATTSSYEQYF.

As to this clone: Sequencing ends 3 residues short of the CDR3 end; the germline J gene provides the rest. This chain connects TRBV2 to TRBJ1-2; 7 bases agree with TRBD1. This CDR3 spans 16 amino acids. Germline loops: CDR1 SNHLY, CDR2 FYNNEI. Partial CDR3 DNA: TGTGCCAGCAGCCCCGGAGGGACAGCTGATATGGGGGGC. This translates into CASSPGGTADMGG. The CDR3 reads in full as CASSPGGTADMGGYTF.

With regard to this clone: The read finishes 3 residues shy of the CDR3 end, and the germline J gene is used to complete it. The chain employs TRBV5-1 and TRBJ2-5; TRBD2 matches at 11 bases. Germline V lookup: CDR1 SGHRS, CDR2 YFSETQ. The CDR3 has 15 amino acids. V shed 5 bases, J shed 4 bases, and the junction held 7 bases outside the gene matches. The part of the CDR3 DNA that was read is TGCGCCAGCAGTCCGACTAGCGGGATTGGAGAGACC. Translating it yields CASSPTSGIGET. The complete CDR3 protein is CASSPTSGIGETQYF. The entire variable domain, with the rest obtained from reference TRBV5-1 and TRBJ2-5, is as follows: KAGVTQTPRYLIKTRGQQVTLSCSPISGHRSVSWYQQTPGQGLQFLFEYFSETQRNKGNFPGRFSGRQFSNSRSEMNVSTLELGDSALYLCASSPTSGIGETQYFGPGTRLLVL.

In regard to this clone: The read finishes 3 residues shy of the CDR3 end, and the germline J gene is used to complete it. The V gene is TRBV5-1, the J gene TRBJ1-6; 8 bases are shared with TRBD1. V was pared by 6 bases and J by 2 bases, with 7 bases of the junction left unmatched. The germline gives CDR1 SGHRS, CDR2 YFSETQ. The length of the CDR3 is 16 residues. CDR3 bases read: TGCGCCAGCAAAACGGACAGGGAGACCTATAATTCACCC. Translating gives CASKTDRETYNSP. The entire CDR3 is CASKTDRETYNSPLHF.

This clone is deemed medium-sized by its frequency. The read finishes 3 residues shy of the CDR3 end, and the germline J gene is used to complete it. This chain joins TRBV9 and TRBJ2-2; 9 nucleotides align to TRBD1. Germline CDR1 and CDR2: SGDLS and YYNGEE. The V gene end was trimmed by 6 bases and the J gene end by 4 bases; junction bases not matched to a gene: 10. CDR3 size: 16 residues. CDR3 region: CASNPPGTGPTGELFF. CDR3 DNA (partial): TGTGCCAGCAACCCCCCCGGGACAGGGCCCACCGGGGAG. Combining the CDR3 with reference TRBV9 and TRBJ2-2 gives the whole variable domain DSGVTQTPKHLITATGQRVTLRCSPRSGDLSVYWYQQSLDQGLQFLIQYYNGEERAKGNILERFSAQQFPDLHSELNLSSLELGDSALYFCASNPPGTGPTGELFFGEGSRLTVL.

As regards this clone: The read ends 3 residues early relative to the CDR3; the germline J gene fills the gap. The chain employs TRBV7-8 and TRBJ1-4, with 7 nucleotides matching TRBD1. V lost 5 bases, J lost 7 bases, and 10 bases stayed unmatched. Looked up from germline, CDR1 is SGHVS and CDR2 is FQNEAQ. This CDR3 comprises 15 residues. The chain's CDR3 is CASSPLTGSAEKLFF. The CDR3 DNA, read in part, is TGTGCCAGCAGCCCGTTGACAGGGTCTGCTGAAAAA.

As regards this clone: The CDR3 end falls 3 residues outside the read, so it is completed with the germline J gene. This chain connects TRBV5-4 to TRBJ1-1, with 7 nucleotides matching TRBD1. Looked up from germline, CDR1 is SGHNT and CDR2 is YYREEE (reference sequence). The V and J ends lost 4 bases and 5 bases, in that order; junction bases with no gene match: 8. This CDR3 is 14 amino acids long. The CDR3 sequence is CASSPAPGQTEAFF. The DNA read from the CDR3 is TGTGCCAGCAGCCCGGCCCCGGGACAGACTGAA.

About this clone itself: From the germline J gene comes the end of the CDR3, since the read stops 3 residues before it. This sequence joins TRBV5-6 and TRBJ2-1; possible D gene TRBD2, 6 bases. This CDR3 region has 15 residues. Trimming cost V 0 bases and J 4 bases, with 11 bases left between them. Germline CDR1 is SGHDT and CDR2 is YYEEEE. CDR3 amino acids: CASSLGSGPYNEQFF. Partial CDR3 DNA: TGTGCCAGCAGCTTGGGTAGCGGACCATACAATGAG.

Worth noting for this clone: The sequenced fragment ends 3 residues before the CDR3 boundary, so the rest is inferred from the germline J gene. The chain couples TRBV6-4 to TRBJ1-6; D may be TRBD1 (6 bases). CDR1 and CDR2 (germline): MRHNA, SNTAGT. V lost 6 bases, J lost 4 bases, and 10 bases lay in between. The CDR3 totals 14 residues. The CDR3 here is CASSPQGYNSPLHF. CDR3 DNA, as far as it was read: TGTGCCAGCAGCCCCCAGGGGTATAATTCACCC.

On this clone: The CDR3 extends 3 residues past the end of the read, so its final part is completed from the germline J gene. J is TRBJ2-3 and V is TRBV11-2; D might be TRBD1 (5 bases). The CDR3 spans 13 residues. Germline V gives CDR1 SGHAT, CDR2 FQNNGV. The ends were cut back, 7 bases at V and 2 bases at J, with 10 bases in the middle. The CDR3 sequence: CASIPTDTDTQYF. CDR3 DNA (partial): TGTGCCAGCATCCCGACAGACACAGATACG.

Turning to this clone: Germline is not matched at one junction end, which may reflect a read error. The sequence runs out 3 residues before the end of the CDR3; the remainder is reconstructed from the germline J gene. This chain connects TRBV20-1 to TRBJ2-5, with 7 nucleotides matching TRBD1. This CDR3 contains 17 residues. CDR1 is DFQATT and CDR2 is SNEGSKA in the germline V gene (reference sequence). CDR3 sequence reads: CSTRDLGAGGVQETQYF. CDR3 DNA (partial): TGCAGTACTAGAGATTTGGGGGCAGGGGGTGTCCAAGAGACC.

On this clone: The read terminates 3 residues before the CDR3 end, so the remaining end is supplied by the germline J gene. This rearrangement joins TRBV19 to TRBJ1-6; D possibly corresponds to TRBD1 (6 bases). The CDR3 contains 15 residues. Germline CDR1 reads LNHDA; CDR2 reads SQIVND (reference sequence). V lost 5 bases to trimming and J lost 9 bases, with 17 bases between them. The covered CDR3 bases are TGTGCCAGTAGTGGAGGACAGAGGGGAACTTCACCC. Translated: CASSGGQRGTSP. In full, the CDR3 is CASSGGQRGTSPLHF.

With regard to this clone: The read halts 3 residues ahead of the CDR3 end, with the missing end drawn from the germline J gene. The gene calls are TRBV9 and TRBJ2-5, with D possibly being TRBD1 (8 bases). The V end lost 3 bases, the J end lost 4 bases, and 13 bases lay between the germline ends. CDR1 and CDR2 (germline): SGDLS, YYNGEE. The CDR3 length is 14 residues. Partial CDR3 DNA: TGTGCCAGCAGCGCGACAGGGGAGGGAGAGACC. Its translation is CASSATGEGET. The full CDR3 protein reads CASSATGEGETQYF.

About this clone itself: Read sequence stops 3 residues before the CDR3 end, and the germline J gene provides the missing end. The rearrangement uses TRBV20-1 and TRBJ1-5; 7 nucleotides agree with TRBD1. Germline CDR1 DFQATT, CDR2 SNEGSKA (reference sequence). V gave up 3 bases and J gave up 4 bases; unmatched junction bases: 12. This CDR3 has 16 amino acids. The covered CDR3 bases are TGCAGTGCTAGGAAGGGGGCAGGACAGCTTAATCAGCCC. It yields the protein CSARKGAGQLNQP. The full CDR3 protein is CSARKGAGQLNQPQHF.

Concerning this clone: The read falls 3 residues short of the CDR3 end, and the missing part is taken from the germline J gene. This rearrangement joins TRBV20-1 to TRBJ2-3; 7 bases are shared with TRBD2. This CDR3 is built from 12 residues. CDR1 and CDR2 from the germline V gene are DFQATT and SNEGSKA (reference sequence). Here the CDR3 reads CSAHLAGGTQYF. CDR3 bases read: TGCAGTGCCCACCTGGCCGGGGGGACG.

In regard to this clone: The CDR3 end lies 3 residues beyond the end of the read and is filled in from the germline J gene. The gene calls are TRBV7-9 and TRBJ2-3; unclear D gene. The germline gives CDR1 SEHNR, CDR2 FQNEAQ (reference sequence). The CDR3 is made up of 13 amino acids. Trimming took 11 bases from V and 5 from J, leaving 17 bases between them. CDR3 bases read: TGTGCCTCGAGGCCCTCAATGGTAGATACG. Translated: CASRPSMVDT. The entire CDR3 is CASRPSMVDTQYF.

Comments on this clone: Read sequence stops 3 residues before the CDR3 end, and the germline J gene provides the missing end. V usage is TRBV4-2 and J usage is TRBJ2-2; D call uncertain. Trimming cost V 2 bases and J 7 bases, with 5 bases left between them. CDR3 length: 12 residues. Germline lookup yields CDR1 LGHNA and CDR2 YNFKEQ. Incomplete CDR3 DNA: TGTGCCAGCAGCCAAAGGTACGGGGAG. It yields the protein CASSQRYGE. The whole CDR3 protein reads CASSQRYGELFF.

To note about this clone: The read terminates 3 residues ahead of where the CDR3 ends, so the germline J gene completes it. The gene calls are TRBV5-1 and TRBJ1-4; maybe TRBD1 (6 bases). Germline CDR1 and CDR2: SGHRS and YFSETQ. The CDR3 is 15 residues long. Trimming cost V 1 base and J 5 bases, with 12 bases left between them. Here the CDR3 reads CASSLWGQLNEKLFF. The CDR3 bases that were read are TGCGCCAGCAGCTTGTGGGGGCAGTTGAATGAAAAA.

For this clone: The CDR3 is cut off 3 residues early in the read; its end comes from the germline J gene. J is TRBJ2-1 and V is TRBV20-1; 11 bases agree with TRBD2. The junction had 1 base not matched to a gene; V was cut back by 0 bases and J by 6 bases. This CDR3 contains 14 residues. Germline V gene data show CDR1 as DFQATT and CDR2 as SNEGSKA (reference sequence). Incomplete CDR3 DNA: TGCAGTGCTAGAGATAGCGGGGGGGCCAATGAG. Its translation: CSARDSGGANE. The entire CDR3 protein is CSARDSGGANEQFF.

Turning to this clone: From the germline J gene comes the end of the CDR3, since the read stops 3 residues before it. V is TRBV5-1 and J is TRBJ1-1; a weak D match, TRBD1 (5 bases). The germline CDR1 and CDR2 sequences are SGHRS and YFSETQ. Trimming took 0 bases from V and 4 from J, leaving 13 bases between them. The CDR3 is 15 amino acids. CDR3 in amino acids: CASSLGAGISTEAFF. CDR3 DNA (partial): TGCGCCAGCAGCTTGGGGGCAGGGATAAGCACTGAA.

This chain's CDR3 is CASSVAGGTHNEQFF. The CDR3 bases that were read are TGTGCCAGCAGTGTCGCGGGCGGAACCCACAATGAG. V usage is TRBV28 and J usage is TRBJ2-1, with D possibly TRBD2 on 5 matching bases. The read halts 3 residues ahead of the CDR3 end, with the missing end drawn from the germline J gene. Deletions cut 5 bases from V and 5 bases from J, with 16 bases between. The CDR3 is made up of 15 amino acids. Germline CDR1 and CDR2: MDHEN and SYDVKM.

Comment on this clone: The read comes to an end 3 residues before the CDR3 does, leaving the germline J gene to fill in the end. This chain links TRBV5-1 with TRBJ2-5; TRBD2 matches at 14 bases. The germline V gene has CDR1 SGHRS and CDR2 YFSETQ. Unmatched junction bases numbered 4, after V lost 4 bases and J lost 5 bases. The CDR3 runs to 15 residues. This CDR3 is CASSPGLAGGETQYF. The sequenced part of the CDR3 DNA is TGCGCCAGCAGCCCCGGACTAGCGGGGGGTGAGACC.

The CDR3 spells CAWRDRNSYEQYF. The sequenced CDR3 bases are TGTGCCTGGAGGGACAGGAACTCCTACGAG. This sequence joins TRBV30 and TRBJ2-7, with 7 bases that match TRBD1. Sequencing ends 3 residues short of the CDR3 end; the germline J gene provides the rest. Germline V gives CDR1 GTSNPN, CDR2 SVGIG (reference sequence). The CDR3 is 13 amino acids. V was clipped by 3 bases and J by 0 bases; unmatched bases: 2.

Concerning this clone: Read data end 3 residues before the CDR3 end; the end is taken from the germline J gene. The gene calls are TRBV19 and TRBJ2-1; no firm D call. The CDR3 totals 13 residues. Germline V gene sequence: CDR1 LNHDA, CDR2 SQIVND (reference sequence). V lost 4 bases and J lost 4, with 8 bases in between. CDR3 loop: CASSTRSYNEQFF. The CDR3 bases that were read are TGTGCCAGTAGTACTAGGTCGTACAATGAG.

Comment on this clone: From the germline J gene comes the end of the CDR3, since the read stops 3 residues before it. The chain couples TRBV13 to TRBJ1-3; D may be TRBD1 (6 bases). V was clipped by 7 bases and J by 8 bases, with 21 bases between them. The CDR3 is 15 residues long. From germline, CDR1 is PRHDT and CDR2 FYEKMQ (reference sequence). The CDR3 protein is CASTLGSGGGDTIYF. Incomplete CDR3 DNA: TGTGCCAGCACCCTAGGCTCGGGGGGCGGAGACACC.

On this clone itself: The read ends 3 residues early relative to the CDR3; the germline J gene fills the gap. The chain uses TRBV20-1 and TRBJ1-1, with 7 bases identical to TRBD1. Germline V gene data show CDR1 as DFQATT and CDR2 as SNEGSKA (reference sequence). The J segment lost 5 bases and the V segment lost 5 bases, leaving 11 bases of the junction unmatched. The CDR3 covers 14 residues. The CDR3 loop is CSAPRQGGGTEAFF. The sequenced part of the CDR3 DNA is TGCAGTGCTCCCAGACAGGGAGGGGGGACTGAA.

Concerning this clone: Sequencing ends 3 residues short of the CDR3 end; the germline J gene provides the rest. V is TRBV20-1 and J is TRBJ1-1; D not resolved. Germline assignment: CDR1 DFQATT and CDR2 SNEGSKA (reference sequence). Trimming stripped 2 bases from V and 2 bases from J, with 9 bases between. The CDR3 is 13 amino acids. The DNA read from the CDR3 is TGCAGTGCTAGAAGGGCATTAAACACTGAA. Translating it yields CSARRALNTE. The complete CDR3 protein is CSARRALNTEAFF.

With regard to this clone: The sequenced fragment ends 3 residues before the CDR3 boundary, so the rest is inferred from the germline J gene. This rearrangement joins TRBV7-2 to TRBJ1-1, with a tentative D call TRBD1 (5 bases). Germline-derived CDR1 and CDR2 are SGHTA and FQGNSA. V lost 5 bases, J lost 4 bases, and 14 bases lay in between. The CDR3 contains 14 residues. Incomplete CDR3 DNA: TGTGCCAGCAGCCCGGGGGTGAAGGGCACTGAA. Its translation is CASSPGVKGTE. The whole CDR3 sequence reads CASSPGVKGTEAFF.